A few counts support the clone carrying this TCR beta chain. Its antigen remains unknown. This record comes from a study of T-cell memory formation after mild COVID-19. The overall study: The two donors had largely donor-specific TCR clusters.

Barcoded TCR alpha and TCR beta cDNA libraries with UMIs came from 5'RACE using constant-segment primers. MiXCR was run by TCRdb on the 5' RACE reads, yielding one entry per CDR3 protein. The sample contains 210,000 or so distinct CDR3 sequences, around 18% of which appear only once. General observations from the study: Mostly located in CM and EM were contracting CD4+ clones, with contracting CD8+ clones located in EMRA. In second-wave clones peaking day 37, SARS-CoV-2 specificity remained unconfirmed.

The CDR3 length is 14 residues. Germline V CDR1 and CDR2: SGHRS, YFSETQ. V shed 5 bases, J shed 1 base, and the junction held 5 bases outside the gene matches. The TCR sequence derives from an adult woman who had mild COVID-19 (a few samples of this study predate the infection). Cell type and time point are not known. The chain is built from TRBV5-1 and TRBJ1-1; TRBD1 matches at 7 bases. Sequencing was carried out using PBMCs or a T cell subset sorted from them (not recorded which). The CDR3 region has the DNA TGCGCCAGCAGTAAGGGGGCGGGGAACACTGAAGCTTTCTTT. It translates to CASSKGAGNTEAFF.